In its sample, the clone carrying this T cell receptor beta chain was seen a few times. Its specificity is unknown. cDNA carried unique molecular identifiers, and a universal primer site was added by template switching. A single record per CDR3 protein comes from TCRdb applying MiXCR to the 5' RACE reads. This table holds a few hundred thousand distinct CDR3 sequences, around 15% found once. V lost 1 base to trimming and J lost 10 bases, with 11 bases between them. This CDR3 has 14 residues. The V gene's germline CDR1 is SGHAT and CDR2 FQNNGV. This sample was included in a study of identical twins. Study-level points and caveats: Beta out-of-frame sequences showed weaker excess sharing between twins. Cord blood beta clonotypes that were abundant carried fewer insertions, and memory repertoires showed no such trend.

These data also formed part of another study, on yellow fever vaccine responses in identical twins.

Specimen: CD4+ T cells sorted from blood. This sequence originates from a woman between 18 and 29 years old in good health. V and J are TRBV11-2 and TRBJ1-6; D perhaps matches TRBD1 (5 bases). The CDR3 sequence is CASSLAGGFSPLHF. DNA of the CDR3: TGTGCCAGCAGCTTAGCTGGGGGTTTCTCACCCCTCCACTTT.